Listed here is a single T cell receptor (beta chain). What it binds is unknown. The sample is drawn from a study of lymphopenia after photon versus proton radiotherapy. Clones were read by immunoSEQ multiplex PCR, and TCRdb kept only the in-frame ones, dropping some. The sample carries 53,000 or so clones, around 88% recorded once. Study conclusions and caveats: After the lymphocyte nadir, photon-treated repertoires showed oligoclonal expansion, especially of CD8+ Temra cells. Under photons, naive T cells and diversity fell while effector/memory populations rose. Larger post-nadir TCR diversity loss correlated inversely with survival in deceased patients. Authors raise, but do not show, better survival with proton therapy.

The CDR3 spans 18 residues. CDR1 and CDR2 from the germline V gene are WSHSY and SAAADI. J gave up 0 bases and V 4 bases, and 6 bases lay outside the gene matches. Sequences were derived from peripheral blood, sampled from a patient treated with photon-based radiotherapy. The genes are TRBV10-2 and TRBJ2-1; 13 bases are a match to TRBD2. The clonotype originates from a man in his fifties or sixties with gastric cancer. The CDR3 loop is CASSGLAGGLSSYNEQFF. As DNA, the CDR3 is TGCGCCAGCAGTGGACTAGCGGGAGGCCTCAGCTCCTACAATGAGCAGTTCTTC.